The 18 T cell receptor beta chains reported below all come from one sample, sequenced in a study of shared clonotypes between healthy human individuals. The data were produced by immunoSEQ multiplex PCR, yet TCRdb's version contains in-frame clones alone and is incomplete. The profile shows approximately 1.4 million clones, 95% to 99% of them singletons. Sequenced material: naive CD4+ T cells sorted from blood. The subset is: CD45RA+ positively selected. The receptors derive from a man aged 30 to 45 in good health.

V is TRBV21-1 and J is TRBJ1-5. TRBV21-1 is annotated as a pseudogene. This CDR3 contains 16 residues. CDR3 region: CASSLCLRESNQPQHF. CDR3 DNA sequence: TGTGCCAGCAGCCTCTGCCTTAGGGAGAGCAATCAGCCCCAGCATTTT.

J is TRBJ2-2 and V is TRBV7-9, with TRBD2 identical over 15 bases. The V gene end was trimmed by 4 bases and the J gene end by 4 bases; junction bases not matched to a gene: 4. Germline-derived CDR1 and CDR2 are SEHNR and FQNEAQ (reference sequence). This CDR3 is 17 amino acids long. As DNA, the CDR3 is TGTGCCAGCAGCTCGGGACTAGCGGGAGGTATCACCGGGGAGCTGTTTTTT. Translating it yields CASSSGLAGGITGELFF. The whole variable domain, remainder taken from reference TRBV7-9 and TRBJ2-2, is DTGVSQNPRHKITKRGQNVTFRCDPISEHNRLYWYRQTLGQGPEFLTYFQNEAQLEKSRLLSDRFSAERPKGSFSTLEIQRTEQGDSAMYLCASSSGLAGGITGELFFGEGSRLTVL.

This chain connects TRBV4-1 to TRBJ1-4; D may be TRBD1 (5 bases). This CDR3 has 14 residues. CDR1 MGHRA and CDR2 YSYEKL come from the germline V gene. V shed 5 bases and J shed 8 bases, with 15 bases lying between them. The CDR3 protein is CASSSARGGEKLFF. In nucleotides, the CDR3 is TGCGCCAGCAGCTCGGCTCGGGGGGGAGAAAAACTGTTTTTT.

The J gene is TRBJ2-2, the V gene TRBV11-3; tentative D call: TRBD2 (6 bases). V was cut by 3 bases and J by 6 bases, with 8 bases left in between. Germline V gives CDR1 SGHNT, CDR2 YENEEA. This CDR3 contains 13 residues. CDR3 DNA: TGTGCCAGCAGCTTGGCTAGCGCCGGGGAGCTGTTTTTT. It codes for CASSLASAGELFF.

The V and J genes are TRBV21-1 and TRBJ2-1; the table's D call TRBD1 went unverified against the DNA. TRBV21-1 constitutes a pseudogene. The CDR3 loop spans 16 amino acids. The CDR3 nucleotides read TGTGCCAGCAGCAAAGGGAAACAGGGGGCTATCAATGAGCAGTTCTTC. This encodes CASSKGKQGAINEQFF.

This chain uses TRBV2 with TRBJ1-2; the D is unclear. The V end lost 6 bases, the J end lost 4 bases, and 24 bases lay between the germline ends. This CDR3 comprises 17 residues. Germline CDR1 is SNHLY and CDR2 is FYNNEI. CDR3: CASSQRTGPTPIYGYTF. Written as DNA, the CDR3 is TGTGCCAGCAGCCAACGAACGGGCCCTACCCCGATCTATGGCTACACCTTC. The full variable domain, rest sourced from reference TRBV2 and TRBJ1-2, is EPEVTQTPSHQVTQMGQEVILRCVPISNHLYFYWYRQILGQKVEFLVSFYNNEISEKSEIFDDQFSVERPDGSNFTLKIRSTKLEDSAMYFCASSQRTGPTPIYGYTFGSGTRLTVV.

This chain joins TRBV28 and TRBJ1-5; D may be TRBD1 (6 bases). Trimming removed 5 bases from V and 3 bases from J, with 17 bases in between. CDR1 is MDHEN and CDR2 is SYDVKM in the germline V gene. The CDR3 has 16 amino acids. Here the CDR3 reads CASSRMTGGTNQPQHF. DNA for the CDR3: TGTGCCAGCAGTCGAATGACAGGTGGGACCAATCAGCCCCAGCATTTT.

This chain uses TRBV29-1 with TRBJ2-2; no clear D gene. The CDR3 is 14 amino acids. V was cut by 3 bases and J by 0 bases, with 8 bases left in between. Germline lookup yields CDR1 SQVTM and CDR2 ANQGSEA. The CDR3 loop is CSVERLPNTGELFF. In DNA form, the CDR3 reads TGCAGCGTTGAGCGGCTTCCGAACACCGGGGAGCTGTTTTTT.

This sequence joins TRBV9 and TRBJ2-7; maybe TRBD1 (6 bases). Germline CDR1 and CDR2: SGDLS and YYNGEE. V was cut by 0 bases and J by 3 bases, with 16 bases left in between. The CDR3 extends over 16 amino acids. The CDR3 spells CASSVGPRTEHYEQYF. CDR3 bases: TGTGCCAGCAGCGTAGGGCCTCGGACAGAGCACTACGAGCAGTACTTC.

The CDR3 is CASNPSVTIKLYNEQFF. CDR3 bases: TGTGCCAGTAATCCATCTGTGACCATAAAATTATACAATGAGCAGTTCTTC. V usage is TRBV19 and J usage is TRBJ2-1; D uncertain. Germline lookup yields CDR1 LNHDA and CDR2 SQIVND (reference sequence). V was shortened by 7 bases and J by 4 bases, with 23 bases between the two germline ends. The CDR3 extends over 17 amino acids.

CDR3 nucleotides: TGTGCCAGCAGCACCCGGATTTTGGGGCAGTACTTC. Translating gives CASSTRILGQYF. The chain recombines TRBV13 with TRBJ2-7; D is undetermined. Trimming removed 5 bases at V and 9 bases at J, with 14 bases between. Germline V CDR1 and CDR2: PRHDT, FYEKMQ (reference sequence). This CDR3 has 12 residues.

This chain joins TRBV15 and TRBJ2-7; TRBD1 agrees at 7 bases. The length of the CDR3 is 15 residues. Germline CDR1 reads LNHNV; CDR2 reads YYDKDF (reference sequence). The V and J ends lost 2 bases and 4 bases, in that order; junction bases with no gene match: 8. CDR3 sequence: CATSRNRDRLYEQYF. CDR3 in DNA: TGTGCCACCAGCAGAAACCGGGACAGATTATACGAGCAGTACTTC.

This clone was seen just once. The chain employs TRBV7-9 and TRBJ2-1; 10 bases agree with TRBD2. The CDR3 is made up of 16 amino acids. CDR1 and CDR2 from the germline V gene are SEHNR and FQNEAQ (reference sequence). V trimming: 5 bases; J trimming: 2 bases; junction bases outside the gene matches: 6. CDR3 DNA: TGTGCCAGCAGCGCTCTAGCGGGAGTGGCCTACAATGAGCAGTTCTTC. Translating it yields CASSALAGVAYNEQFF.

The chain is built from TRBV11-2 and TRBJ2-5; weak D call: TRBD2 (6 bases). With 0 bases removed from V and 3 bases from J, the gap between germline ends came to 11 bases. This CDR3 comprises 15 residues. The V gene's germline CDR1 is SGHAT and CDR2 FQNNGV. As DNA, the CDR3 is TGTGCCAGCAGCTTAGAAGGGGCGGGGAAAGAGACCCAGTACTTC. Encoded protein: CASSLEGAGKETQYF.

The rearrangement links TRBV5-6 to TRBJ2-6; D perhaps matches TRBD2 (6 bases). CDR3 length equals 15 residues. V lost 5 bases, J lost 1 base, and 10 bases lay in between. Per the germline V gene, CDR1 is SGHDT and CDR2 is YYEEEE. CDR3 in amino acids: CASSSGGSGANVLTF. The CDR3 DNA reads as TGTGCCAGCAGTAGCGGCGGGTCTGGGGCCAACGTCCTGACTTTC.

This chain joins TRBV30 and TRBJ1-4, with no clear D. Germline CDR1 GTSNPN, CDR2 SVGIG (reference sequence). The length of the CDR3 is 14 residues. V lost 6 bases, J lost 3 bases, and 14 bases lay in between. CDR3 nucleotide sequence: TGTGCCTGCGGAGGGAGTACGGCTAATGAAAAACTGTTTTTT. The encoded protein is CACGGSTANEKLFF.

To note about this clone: This sample includes further DNA sequences coding for the same CDR3. The rearrangement links TRBV28 to TRBJ1-2; D unresolved. The CDR3 runs 12 residues. Germline-derived CDR1 and CDR2 are MDHEN and SYDVKM. Trimming pared 5 bases from V and 2 bases from J, leaving 6 bases between. The CDR3 region is CASSLGNYGYTF. The CDR3 bases are TGTGCCAGCAGTCTGGGGAACTATGGCTACACCTTC.

This sequence joins TRBV5-4 and TRBJ1-1; D is possibly TRBD1 (5 bases). V was shortened by 2 bases and J by 3 bases, with 14 bases between the two germline ends. Germline lookup yields CDR1 SGHNT and CDR2 YYREEE (reference sequence). The CDR3 runs 15 residues. CDR3 loop: CASSFPRDGHTEAFF. The CDR3, as DNA: TGTGCCAGCAGCTTTCCCCGGGACGGACACACTGAAGCTTTCTTT.